The entry below describes one T cell receptor (beta chain). Antigen: not known. The source of the sample is a study of cytomegalovirus exposure and HLA in healthy donors. V shed 6 bases and J shed 8 bases, with 20 bases lying between them. This CDR3 region has 15 residues. Looked up from germline, CDR1 is SNHLY and CDR2 is FYNNEI. Both 60 Vbeta primers and 13 Jbeta primers went into the PCR. Produced via immunoSEQ multiplex PCR; TCRdb's table is partial and in-frame only. The profile shows 150,000 or so clones, more than 70% of them singletons. Study findings and constraints: Listed as cytomegalovirus-associated were more than 150 TCR beta chains. Across HLA loci, a later analysis found differing TCR association rates, with DRB1 most and HLA-C fewest.

The sequence was obtained from a male donor in good health and CMV-seronegative. The chain is built from TRBV2 and TRBJ1-5; D perhaps matches TRBD1 (5 bases). The sample consisted of PBMCs. The CDR3 coding sequence is TGTGCCAGCAGCGACCAAATGGGACTTCAAAAGCCCCAGCATTTT. This translates into CASSDQMGLQKPQHF.